This T cell receptor beta chain appears in the sequencing data of a study of blood T cell repertoires in COVID-19. Study in general: From the United States, Italy and Spain came samples of acute and convalescent COVID-19. The analysed material was cDNA or gDNA that came from T cells, B-cell-depleted T cells, or PBMCs.

This CDR3 contains 15 residues. Deletions cut 3 bases from V and 7 bases from J, with 19 bases between. The germline V gene encodes CDR1 SGHRS and CDR2 YFSETQ. The table came from immunoSEQ multiplex PCR; TCRdb's copy has only in-frame clones and leaves some out. Of some 380,000 clones listed, roughly 88% were seen once; the top ten hold around 2%. This clone turned up a few times. Individuals drawn from some 25 US areas were roughly 18 to 95 years old. The receptor was derived from a woman in her thirties or forties with acute COVID-19. This sequence joins TRBV5-1 and TRBJ1-2; D is possibly TRBD1 (6 bases). What was sequenced was PBMCs or T cells enriched from blood (not recorded which). The CDR3 bases are TGCGCCAGCAGCTCAGGGGACACCACGATTGCTGGCTACACCTTC. Translating it yields CASSSGDTTIAGYTF. Variable domain in full (rest from reference TRBV5-1 and TRBJ1-2): KAGVTQTPRYLIKTRGQQVTLSCSPISGHRSVSWYQQTPGQGLQFLFEYFSETQRNKGNFPGRFSGRQFSNSRSEMNVSTLELGDSALYLCASSSGDTTIAGYTFGSGTRLTVV.